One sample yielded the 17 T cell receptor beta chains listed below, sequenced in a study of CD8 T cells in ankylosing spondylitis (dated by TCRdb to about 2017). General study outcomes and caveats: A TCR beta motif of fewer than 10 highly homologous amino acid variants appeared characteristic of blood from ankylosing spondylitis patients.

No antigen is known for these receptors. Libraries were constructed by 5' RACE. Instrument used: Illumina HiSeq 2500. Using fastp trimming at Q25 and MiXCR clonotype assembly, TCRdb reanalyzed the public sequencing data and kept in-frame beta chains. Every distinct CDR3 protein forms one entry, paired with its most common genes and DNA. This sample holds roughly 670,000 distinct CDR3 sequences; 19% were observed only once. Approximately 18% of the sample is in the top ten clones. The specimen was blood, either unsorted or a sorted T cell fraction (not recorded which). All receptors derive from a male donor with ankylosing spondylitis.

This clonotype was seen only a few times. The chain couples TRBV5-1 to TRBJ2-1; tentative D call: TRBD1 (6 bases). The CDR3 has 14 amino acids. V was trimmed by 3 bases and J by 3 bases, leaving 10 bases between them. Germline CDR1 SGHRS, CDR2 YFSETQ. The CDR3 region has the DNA TGCGCCAGCAGCTCGGGACAAGTCTACAATGAGCAGTTCTTC. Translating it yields CASSSGQVYNEQFF. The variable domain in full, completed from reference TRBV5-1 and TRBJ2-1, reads KAGVTQTPRYLIKTRGQQVTLSCSPISGHRSVSWYQQTPGQGLQFLFEYFSETQRNKGNFPGRFSGRQFSNSRSEMNVSTLELGDSALYLCASSSGQVYNEQFFGPGTRLTVL.

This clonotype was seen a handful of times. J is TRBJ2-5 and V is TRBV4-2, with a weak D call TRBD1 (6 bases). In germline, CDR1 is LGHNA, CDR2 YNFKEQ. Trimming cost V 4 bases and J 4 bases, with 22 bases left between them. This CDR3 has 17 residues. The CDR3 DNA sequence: TGTGCCAGCAGCCCCATCATAGCTACAGGGCTTGTAGAGACCCAGTACTTC. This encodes CASSPIIATGLVETQYF.

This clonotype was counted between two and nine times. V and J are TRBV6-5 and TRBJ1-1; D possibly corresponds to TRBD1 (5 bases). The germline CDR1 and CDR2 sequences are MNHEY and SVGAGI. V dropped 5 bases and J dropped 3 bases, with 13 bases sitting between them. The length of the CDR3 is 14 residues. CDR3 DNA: TGTGCCAGCAGTAACGGACATCCCGACACTGAAGCTTTCTTT. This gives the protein CASSNGHPDTEAFF.

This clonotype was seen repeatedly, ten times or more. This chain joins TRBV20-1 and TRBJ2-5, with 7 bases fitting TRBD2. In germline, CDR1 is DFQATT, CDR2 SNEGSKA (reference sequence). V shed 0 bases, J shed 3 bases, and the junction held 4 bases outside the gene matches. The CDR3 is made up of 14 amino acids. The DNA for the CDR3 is TGCAGTGCTAGAGATTGGAGCGGGAAAGAGACCCAGTACTTC. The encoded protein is CSARDWSGKETQYF.

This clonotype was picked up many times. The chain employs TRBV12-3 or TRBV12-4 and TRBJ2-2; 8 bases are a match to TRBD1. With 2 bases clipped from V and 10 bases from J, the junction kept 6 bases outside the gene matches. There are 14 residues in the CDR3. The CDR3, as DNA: TGTGCCAGCAGTTTAACCGGACAGGGACAGGAGCTGTTTTTT. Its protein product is CASSLTGQGQELFF.

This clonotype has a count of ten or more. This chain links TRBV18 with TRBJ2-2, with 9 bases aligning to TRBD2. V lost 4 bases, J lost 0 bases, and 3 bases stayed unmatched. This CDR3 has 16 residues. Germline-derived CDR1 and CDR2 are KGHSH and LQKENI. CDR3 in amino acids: CASSLSSGTNTGELFF. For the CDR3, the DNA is TGTGCCAGCTCACTATCTAGCGGGACGAACACCGGGGAGCTGTTTTTT.

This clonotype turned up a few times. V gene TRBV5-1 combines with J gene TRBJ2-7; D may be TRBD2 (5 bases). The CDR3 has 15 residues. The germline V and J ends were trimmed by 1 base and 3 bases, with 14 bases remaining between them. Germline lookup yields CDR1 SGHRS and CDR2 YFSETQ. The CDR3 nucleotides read TGCGCCAGCAGCTTGTTAAGCGGAACCAGCTACGAGCAGTACTTC. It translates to CASSLLSGTSYEQYF.

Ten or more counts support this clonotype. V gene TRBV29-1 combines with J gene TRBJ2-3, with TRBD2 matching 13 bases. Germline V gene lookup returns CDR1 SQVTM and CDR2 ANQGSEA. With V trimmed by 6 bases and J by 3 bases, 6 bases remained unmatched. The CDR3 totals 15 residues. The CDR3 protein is CSVGELAGGTDTQYF. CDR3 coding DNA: TGCAGCGTCGGAGAACTAGCGGGGGGGACAGATACGCAGTATTTT.

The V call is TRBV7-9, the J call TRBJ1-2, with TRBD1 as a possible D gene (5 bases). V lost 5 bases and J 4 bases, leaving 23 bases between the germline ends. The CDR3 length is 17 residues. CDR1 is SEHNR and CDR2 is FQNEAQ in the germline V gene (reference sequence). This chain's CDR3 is CASSPRDVEFDSYGYTF. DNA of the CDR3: TGTGCCAGCAGCCCGAGGGACGTCGAGTTCGATAGCTATGGCTACACCTTC. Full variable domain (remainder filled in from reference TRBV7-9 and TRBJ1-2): DTGVSQNPRHKITKRGQNVTFRCDPISEHNRLYWYRQTLGQGPEFLTYFQNEAQLEKSRLLSDRFSAERPKGSFSTLEIQRTEQGDSAMYLCASSPRDVEFDSYGYTFGSGTRLTVV.

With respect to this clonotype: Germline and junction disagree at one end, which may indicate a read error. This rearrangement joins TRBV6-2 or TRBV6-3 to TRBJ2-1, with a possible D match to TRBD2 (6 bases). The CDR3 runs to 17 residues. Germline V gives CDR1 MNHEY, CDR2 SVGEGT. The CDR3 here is CASSRDFSPFSYNERFF. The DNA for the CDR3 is TGTGCCAGCAGCCGGGACTTTTCCCCATTCTCCTACAATGAGCGGTTCTTC.

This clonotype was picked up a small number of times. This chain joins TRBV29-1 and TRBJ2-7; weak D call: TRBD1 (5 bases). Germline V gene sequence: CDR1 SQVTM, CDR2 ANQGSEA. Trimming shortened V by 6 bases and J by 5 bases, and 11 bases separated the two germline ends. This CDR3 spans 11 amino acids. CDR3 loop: CSVTRVDEQYF. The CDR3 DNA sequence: TGCAGCGTCACCAGGGTCGACGAGCAGTACTTC.

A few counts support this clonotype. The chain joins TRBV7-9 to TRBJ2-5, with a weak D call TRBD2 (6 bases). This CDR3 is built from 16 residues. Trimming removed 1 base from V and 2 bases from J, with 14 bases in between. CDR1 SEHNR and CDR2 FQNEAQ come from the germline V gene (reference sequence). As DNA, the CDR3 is TGTGCCAGCAGCTTAGGGGTGGGACTGCAACAAGAGACCCAGTACTTC. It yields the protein CASSLGVGLQQETQYF. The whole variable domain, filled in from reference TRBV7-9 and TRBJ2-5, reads DTGVSQNPRHKITKRGQNVTFRCDPISEHNRLYWYRQTLGQGPEFLTYFQNEAQLEKSRLLSDRFSAERPKGSFSTLEIQRTEQGDSAMYLCASSLGVGLQQETQYFGPGTRLLVL.

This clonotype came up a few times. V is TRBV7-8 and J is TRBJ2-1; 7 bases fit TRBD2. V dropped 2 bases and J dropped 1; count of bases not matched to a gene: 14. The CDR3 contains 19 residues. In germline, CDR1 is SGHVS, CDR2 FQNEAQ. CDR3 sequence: CASSLRTFGLADSYNEQFF. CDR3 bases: TGTGCCAGCAGCTTACGGACATTCGGGCTAGCGGATTCCTACAATGAGCAGTTCTTC.

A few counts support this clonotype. CDR3 coding DNA: TGTGCCAGCAGTTTAGGCCTCGGGGGAGCGTACGAGCAGTACTTC. Protein: CASSLGLGGAYEQYF. The J gene is TRBJ2-7, the V gene TRBV28; weak D call: TRBD2 (6 bases). Germline values: CDR1 MDHEN, CDR2 SYDVKM. V was cut by 2 bases and J by 4 bases, with 15 bases left in between. This CDR3 comprises 15 residues.

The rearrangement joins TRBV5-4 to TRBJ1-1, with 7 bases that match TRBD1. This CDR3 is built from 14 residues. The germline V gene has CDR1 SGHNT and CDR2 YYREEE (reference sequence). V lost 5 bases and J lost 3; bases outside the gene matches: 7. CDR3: CASRGTEWDTEAFF. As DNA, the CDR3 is TGTGCCAGCAGGGGGACAGAGTGGGACACTGAAGCTTTCTTT.

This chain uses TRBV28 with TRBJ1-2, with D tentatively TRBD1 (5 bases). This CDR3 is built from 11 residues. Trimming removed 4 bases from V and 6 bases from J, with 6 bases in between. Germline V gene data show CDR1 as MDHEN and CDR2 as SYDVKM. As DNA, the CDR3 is TGTGCCAGCAGTTACAGGAATGGCTACACCTTC. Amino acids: CASSYRNGYTF.

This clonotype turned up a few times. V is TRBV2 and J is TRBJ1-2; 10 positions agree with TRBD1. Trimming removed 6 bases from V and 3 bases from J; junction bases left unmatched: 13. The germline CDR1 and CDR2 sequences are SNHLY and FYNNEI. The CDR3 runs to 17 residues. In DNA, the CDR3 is TGTGCCAGCAGGGGGACAGGGGCTTCCCGCCACGACTATGGCTACACCTTC. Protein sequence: CASRGTGASRHDYGYTF.